These 32 T cell receptor beta chains originate from one sample sequenced in a study of cytomegalovirus exposure and HLA in healthy donors. PCR amplification relied on 60 Vbeta primers (plus 13 Jbeta primers). Generated by immunoSEQ multiplex PCR, the TCRdb table keeps only in-frame clones and is missing some. Among under 150,000 clones listed, about 85% were seen once. Source material: PBMCs. These receptors were obtained from a boy aged 5-17 years in good health and CMV-seronegative.

This chain joins TRBV6-1 and TRBJ1-2; TRBD1 might be the D (5 bases). V lost 10 bases and J 4 bases, leaving 13 bases between the germline ends. The CDR3 has 12 residues. CDR1 is MNHNS, CDR2 SASEGT, per germline. The CDR3 region is CAIWGGLYGYTF. In DNA form, the CDR3 reads TGTGCCATCTGGGGGGGACTCTATGGCTACACCTTC.

This chain connects TRBV18 to TRBJ1-6, with D tentatively TRBD1 (6 bases). Between the trimmed V and J ends, which lost 0 bases and 6 bases, there was a span of 15 bases. This CDR3 region has 17 residues. From germline, CDR1 is KGHSH and CDR2 LQKENI. The CDR3 protein is CASSPPGATEGNSPLHF. The DNA of the CDR3 is TGTGCCAGCTCACCACCGGGGGCGACCGAGGGTAATTCACCCCTCCACTTT.

The J gene is TRBJ1-1, the V gene TRBV30; D remains unclear. The CDR3 is 13 residues long. The V gene's germline CDR1 is GTSNPN and CDR2 SVGIG (reference sequence). The V end lost 4 bases, the J end lost 1 base, and 10 bases lay between the germline ends. The CDR3: CAWIVRENTEAFF. CDR3 coding DNA: TGTGCCTGGATAGTCCGGGAGAACACTGAAGCTTTCTTT.

Worth noting for this clone: Other DNA sequences in the sample encode the same CDR3. V usage is TRBV19 and J usage is TRBJ2-1; 7 positions agree with TRBD2. The CDR3 contains 15 residues. Germline loops: CDR1 LNHDA, CDR2 SQIVND (reference sequence). Trimming cost V 3 bases and J 0 bases; bases outside gene matches: 2. For the CDR3, the DNA is TGTGCCAGTAGTATTTCGGGGGGCTCCTACAATGAGCAGTTCTTC. Amino acids: CASSISGGSYNEQFF.

The V and J genes are TRBV7-9 and TRBJ1-3, with D tentatively TRBD1 (5 bases). This CDR3 contains 15 residues. Germline V lookup: CDR1 SEHNR, CDR2 FQNEAQ (reference sequence). Trimming left V 4 bases short and J 3 bases short, with 13 bases between. The CDR3 spells CASSWGGGVGNTIYF. CDR3 coding DNA: TGTGCCAGCAGCTGGGGGGGAGGCGTTGGAAACACCATATATTTT. Full variable domain (remainder filled in from reference TRBV7-9 and TRBJ1-3): DTGVSQNPRHKITKRGQNVTFRCDPISEHNRLYWYRQTLGQGPEFLTYFQNEAQLEKSRLLSDRFSAERPKGSFSTLEIQRTEQGDSAMYLCASSWGGGVGNTIYFGEGSWLTVV.

As to this clone: At the DNA level, this CDR3 is encoded by other sequences in the same sample as well. The J gene is TRBJ1-2, the V gene TRBV5-1, with a possible D match to TRBD1 (6 bases). The CDR3 covers 13 residues. Germline lookup yields CDR1 SGHRS and CDR2 YFSETQ. V gave up 2 bases and J gave up 2 bases, with 7 bases separating them. DNA for the CDR3: TGCGCCAGCAGCTTAGGACAGAACTATGGCTACACCTTC. Its protein product is CASSLGQNYGYTF. Supplemented by reference TRBV5-1 and TRBJ1-2, the full variable domain reads KAGVTQTPRYLIKTRGQQVTLSCSPISGHRSVSWYQQTPGQGLQFLFEYFSETQRNKGNFPGRFSGRQFSNSRSEMNVSTLELGDSALYLCASSLGQNYGYTFGSGTRLTVV.

J is TRBJ1-5 and V is TRBV28, with a weak D call TRBD1 (6 bases). From germline, CDR1 is MDHEN and CDR2 SYDVKM. The CDR3 runs to 13 residues. V was shortened by 8 bases and J by 7 bases, with 15 bases between the two germline ends. This CDR3 is CASGRGFGQPQHF. CDR3 DNA sequence: TGTGCCAGCGGCAGGGGTTTCGGCCAGCCCCAGCATTTT.

J is TRBJ2-5 and V is TRBV7-9; 7 bases agree with TRBD2. CDR1 and CDR2 (germline): SEHNR, FQNEAQ (reference sequence). V dropped 1 base and J dropped 4; count of bases not matched to a gene: 12. The CDR3 covers 17 residues. The CDR3 DNA is TGTGCCAGCAGCTTAGAGTACGGGGAGGGAGACGGAGAGACCCAGTACTTC. Its protein product is CASSLEYGEGDGETQYF. The full variable domain, with the rest looked up from reference TRBV7-9 and TRBJ2-5, is DTGVSQNPRHKITKRGQNVTFRCDPISEHNRLYWYRQTLGQGPEFLTYFQNEAQLEKSRLLSDRFSAERPKGSFSTLEIQRTEQGDSAMYLCASSLEYGEGDGETQYFGPGTRLLVL.

CDR3 loop: CASSQGTGPTYEQYF. The CDR3 nucleotides are TGCGCCAGCAGCCAGGGGACAGGGCCAACCTACGAGCAGTACTTC. This chain joins TRBV4-1 and TRBJ2-7; the match to TRBD1 covers 9 bases. The germline CDR1 and CDR2 sequences are MGHRA and YSYEKL. CDR3 length: 15 amino acids. With V trimmed by 3 bases and J by 2 bases, 5 bases remained unmatched.

The chain employs TRBV30 and TRBJ2-7; 15 nucleotides line up with TRBD2. Trimming took 2 bases from V and 6 from J; bases not matched to a gene: 11. This CDR3 region has 17 residues. Germline V lookup: CDR1 GTSNPN, CDR2 SVGIG (reference sequence). The CDR3 spells CAWSTFRTSGRAPEQYF. The CDR3 bases are TGTGCCTGGAGTACCTTTCGGACTAGCGGGAGGGCCCCCGAGCAGTACTTC.

J is TRBJ2-1 and V is TRBV2; 7 nucleotides align to TRBD1. With V trimmed by 8 bases and J by 4 bases, 14 bases remained unmatched. Germline lookup yields CDR1 SNHLY and CDR2 FYNNEI. The CDR3 sequence is 16 residues long. CDR3 amino acids: CASHKSVRRGYNEQFF. Here the CDR3 DNA reads TGTGCCAGCCACAAATCCGTCCGCAGGGGGTACAATGAGCAGTTCTTC. The full variable domain, in which reference TRBV2 and TRBJ2-1 provide the parts outside the CDR3, is EPEVTQTPSHQVTQMGQEVILRCVPISNHLYFYWYRQILGQKVEFLVSFYNNEISEKSEIFDDQFSVERPDGSNFTLKIRSTKLEDSAMYFCASHKSVRRGYNEQFFGPGTRLTVL.

This sequence joins TRBV30 and TRBJ2-5; 10 bases fit TRBD1. V lost 0 bases and J lost 6; bases outside the gene matches: 4. CDR1 GTSNPN and CDR2 SVGIG come from the germline V gene (reference sequence). This CDR3 has 14 amino acids. DNA of the CDR3: TGTGCCTGGAGTGTAGGGACAGGGGCACAGACCCAGTACTTC. This codes for CAWSVGTGAQTQYF.

This chain connects TRBV4-2 to TRBJ2-1; TRBD2 agrees at 16 bases. The length of the CDR3 is 17 residues. The germline CDR1 and CDR2 sequences are LGHNA and YNFKEQ. With V trimmed by 3 bases and J by 9 bases, 8 bases remained unmatched. In nucleotides, the CDR3 is TGTGCCAGCAGCCAGGCCGGGACTAGCGGGGGGGCCCTTGAGCAGTTCTTC. Translated: CASSQAGTSGGALEQFF.

The chain is built from TRBV7-6 and TRBJ2-7; the D gene is possibly TRBD1 (6 bases). CDR1 and CDR2 (germline): SGHVS, FNYEAQ. Trimming pared 0 bases from V and 5 bases from J, leaving 20 bases between. There are 17 residues in the CDR3. The CDR3 spells CASSLAPASGAGHEQYF. For the CDR3, the DNA is TGTGCCAGCAGCTTAGCGCCAGCTTCAGGGGCCGGACACGAGCAGTACTTC. Looking up the rest from reference TRBV7-6 and TRBJ2-7 gives the full variable domain: GAGVSQSPRYKVTKRGQDVALRCDPISGHVSLYWYRQALGQGPEFLTYFNYEAQQDKSGLPNDRFSAERPEGSISTLTIQRTEQRDSAMYRCASSLAPASGAGHEQYFGPGTRLTVT.

This clone appeared a few times. The chain carries TRBV5-1 and TRBJ2-7, with D possibly being TRBD1 (6 bases). Germline assignment: CDR1 SGHRS and CDR2 YFSETQ. V was clipped by 5 bases and J by 2 bases, with 17 bases between them. There are 15 residues in the CDR3. The CDR3 DNA reads TGCGCCAGCAGGACGGACAGCTACATCACCTACGAGCAGTACTTC. Its translation is CASRTDSYITYEQYF.

The genes are TRBV9 and TRBJ2-1; 7 nucleotides align to TRBD1. CDR3 size: 16 residues. Losses at the gene ends were 1 base for V and 7 bases for J; bases not matched to a gene: 11. CDR1 and CDR2 (germline): SGDLS, YYNGEE. DNA of the CDR3: TGTGCCAGCAGCGTACAGGGGGATGCGGTATGGAATGAGCAGTTCTTC. Translation: CASSVQGDAVWNEQFF.

This clone appeared once. This chain links TRBV7-9 with TRBJ2-1, with 9 bases identical to TRBD1. This CDR3 is 15 amino acids long. Germline values: CDR1 SEHNR, CDR2 FQNEAQ (reference sequence). The V segment lost 1 base and the J segment 9 bases; nucleotides outside the gene matches: 7. The CDR3 DNA sequence: TGTGCCAGCAGCTTAGGGACAGGGGAGGTGTCTGAGCAGTTCTTC. Translating it yields CASSLGTGEVSEQFF.

The V call is TRBV5-8, the J call TRBJ1-1; the D is unclear. CDR1 is SGHTS and CDR2 is YDEGEE in the germline V gene. This CDR3 region has 14 residues. V gave up 0 bases and J gave up 1 base, with 7 bases separating them. The CDR3 nucleotides are TGTGCCAGCAGCTTGGTGTCGCGGAACACTGAAGCTTTCTTT. Encoded protein: CASSLVSRNTEAFF.

This chain uses TRBV6-5 with TRBJ1-2; the match to TRBD1 covers 8 bases. Germline CDR1 is MNHEY and CDR2 is SVGAGI. J was trimmed by 8 bases and V by 5 bases; bases with no gene match: 7. This CDR3 has 13 residues. The CDR3 sequence: CASSVTRGRGYTF. In DNA, the CDR3 is TGTGCCAGCAGTGTTACCAGGGGGCGCGGCTACACCTTC.

The gene calls are TRBV29-1 and TRBJ1-5, with TRBD1 identical over 8 bases. The length of the CDR3 is 14 residues. The V gene end was trimmed by 6 bases and the J gene end by 2 bases; junction bases not matched to a gene: 6. Germline loops: CDR1 SQVTM, CDR2 ANQGSEA. CDR3 coding DNA: TGCAGCGTCGGCGGACAGGGACGCAATCAGCCCCAGCATTTT. Its protein product is CSVGGQGRNQPQHF.

CDR3 residues: CASSLAIQAAGGYTF. The DNA for the CDR3 is TGCGCCAGCAGCTTGGCGATACAGGCAGCCGGTGGCTACACCTTC. This chain joins TRBV5-1 and TRBJ1-2; perhaps TRBD1 as D (5 bases). The CDR3 runs to 15 residues. V lost 0 bases, J lost 7 bases, and 16 bases lay in between. Germline V lookup: CDR1 SGHRS, CDR2 YFSETQ.

The rearrangement joins TRBV7-2 to TRBJ1-1; TRBD1 is a possible D gene (6 bases). Germline V gene data show CDR1 as SGHTA and CDR2 as FQGNSA. CDR3 length: 12 amino acids. Trimming removed 3 bases from V and 11 bases from J, with 13 bases in between. The CDR3: CASSFLGAVAFF. CDR3 DNA: TGTGCCAGCAGCTTTTTGGGGGCCGTCGCTTTCTTT.

This chain uses TRBV4-1 with TRBJ1-2; 8 bases align to TRBD1. The germline gives CDR1 MGHRA, CDR2 YSYEKL. The V segment lost 3 bases and the J segment 3 bases; nucleotides outside the gene matches: 3. The CDR3 loop spans 14 amino acids. The CDR3: CASSHEDRDYGYTF. CDR3 nucleotides: TGCGCCAGCAGCCATGAGGACAGGGACTATGGCTACACCTTC.

The gene calls are TRBV11-2 and TRBJ2-1, with D possibly TRBD2 on 6 matching bases. Germline loops: CDR1 SGHAT, CDR2 FQNNGV. The V gene lost 4 bases and the J gene lost 7 bases, with 17 bases spanning the gap. The CDR3 runs to 15 residues. In nucleotides, the CDR3 is TGTGCCAGCAGCTCAATTAGGTCTGGGGGGAATGAGCAGTTCTTC. This sequence encodes CASSSIRSGGNEQFF.

V and J are TRBV7-2 and TRBJ1-4; TRBD1 matches at 7 bases. V shed 0 bases, J shed 4 bases, and the junction held 2 bases outside the gene matches. The CDR3 is 15 amino acids. Looked up from germline, CDR1 is SGHTA and CDR2 is FQGNSA. The CDR3 region is CASSLAGQINEKLFF. CDR3 nucleotide sequence: TGTGCCAGCAGCTTAGCGGGACAGATTAATGAAAAACTGTTTTTT.

The chain carries TRBV5-3 and TRBJ1-5, with 9 nucleotides matching TRBD1. TRBV5-3 is recorded as an ORF, its role being uncertain. This CDR3 contains 16 residues. V gave up 5 bases and J gave up 9 bases; unmatched junction bases: 15. In DNA form, the CDR3 reads TGTGCCAGAAGGTGTTCGGGACAGGGCCCGCGATTGCCCCAGCATTTT. The encoded protein is CARRCSGQGPRLPQHF.

The chain couples TRBV6-5 to TRBJ2-1; TRBD1 aligns across 12 bases. This CDR3 is 15 amino acids long. The trim removed 6 bases at V and 7 bases at J, leaving 7 bases unmatched. In germline, CDR1 is MNHEY, CDR2 SVGAGI. The CDR3 nucleotides read TGTGCCAGCAGGTCCGGGACAGGGGGCTTTAATGAGCAGTTCTTC. It is translated as CASRSGTGGFNEQFF.

The chain joins TRBV16 to TRBJ1-4; perhaps TRBD1 as D (6 bases). V shed 4 bases and J shed 5 bases, with 11 bases lying between them. CDR1 is KGHSY, CDR2 FQNENV, per germline. CDR3 length: 14 amino acids. The CDR3 loop is CASSPADRNEKLFF. As DNA, the CDR3 is TGTGCCAGCAGCCCGGCGGACAGAAATGAAAAACTGTTTTTT.

V gene TRBV5-4 combines with J gene TRBJ1-4; 9 positions agree with TRBD1. The V gene's germline CDR1 is SGHNT and CDR2 YYREEE (reference sequence). The length of the CDR3 is 15 residues. The V segment lost 4 bases and the J segment 7 bases; nucleotides outside the gene matches: 8. The CDR3 DNA follows: TGTGCCAGCAGCCCTGGGGGACAGGGACGTGAAAAACTGTTTTTT. This sequence encodes CASSPGGQGREKLFF.

This clone was counted a single time. One junction end does not reproduce the germline sequence, and a read error may be involved. V usage is TRBV11-2 and J usage is TRBJ2-7; 16 bases line up with TRBD2. This CDR3 region has 19 residues. Looked up from germline, CDR1 is SGHAT and CDR2 is FQNNGV. In DNA form, the CDR3 reads TGTGCCAGCAGCCTAGACGGGACTAGCGGGAGGGCCAATATATACGAGCAGTACTTC. This codes for CASSLDGTSGRANIYEQYF.

The chain joins TRBV7-3 to TRBJ2-1, with 8 nucleotides matching TRBD1. CDR3 length: 14 amino acids. Per germline, CDR1 SGHTA and CDR2 FQGTGA. Trimming at V came to 3 bases and at J to 6 bases, leaving 4 bases not matched to a gene. The CDR3 DNA is TGTGCCAGCAGCTTTCAGGGGGCAGGCAATGAGCAGTTCTTC. It codes for CASSFQGAGNEQFF.

This clone was recorded only once. The rearrangement joins TRBV4-3 to TRBJ2-1; possibly TRBD1 for D (7 bases). The CDR3 is made up of 14 amino acids. Per germline, CDR1 LGHNA and CDR2 YSLEER. Trimming stripped 5 bases from V and 7 bases from J, with 15 bases between. The CDR3 DNA sequence: TGCGCCAGCAGCGCGGCCTCAGGGGGGAATGAGCAGTTCTTC. It codes for CASSAASGGNEQFF.